This TCR beta chain was observed in a study of control samples from healthy donors and cancer patients. Profiled with immunoSEQ multiplex PCR; TCRdb holds only in-frame clones, not every one. The table shows fewer than 200,000 clones, with around nine tenths occurring only once. The CDR3 totals 15 residues. Germline V gives CDR1 LNHDA, CDR2 SQIVND (reference sequence). V was cut by 4 bases and J by 3 bases, with 13 bases left in between. The TCR comes from a man aged 25-45 years in good health. Sequencing was carried out using blood. The chain uses TRBV19 and TRBJ2-1; D is uncertain. The CDR3 here is CASSRETRSYNEQFF. CDR3 sequence (DNA): TGTGCCAGTAGTAGAGAGACTCGAAGCTACAATGAGCAGTTCTTC. The whole variable domain, remainder taken from reference TRBV19 and TRBJ2-1, is DGGITQSPKYLFRKEGQNVTLSCEQNLNHDAMYWYRQDPGQGLRLIYYSQIVNDFQKGDIAEGYSVSREKKESFPLTVTSAQKNPTAFYLCASSRETRSYNEQFFGPGTRLTVL.